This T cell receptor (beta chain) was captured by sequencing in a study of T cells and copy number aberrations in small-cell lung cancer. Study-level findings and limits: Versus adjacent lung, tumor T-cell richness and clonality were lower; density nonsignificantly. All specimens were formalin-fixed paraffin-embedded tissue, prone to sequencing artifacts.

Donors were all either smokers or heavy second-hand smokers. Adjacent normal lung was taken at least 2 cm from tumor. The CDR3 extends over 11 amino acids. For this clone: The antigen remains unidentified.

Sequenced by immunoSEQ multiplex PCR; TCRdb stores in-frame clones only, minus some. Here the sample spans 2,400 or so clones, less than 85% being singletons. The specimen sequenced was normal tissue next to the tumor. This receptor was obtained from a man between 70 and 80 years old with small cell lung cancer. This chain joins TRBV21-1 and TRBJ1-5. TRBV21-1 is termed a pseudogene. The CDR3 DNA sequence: TGTGCCAGCAGCCCCGGTCAGCCCCAGCATTTT. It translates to CASSPGQPQHF.